This T cell receptor beta chain was profiled in a study of CD8+CD57+ T cells in acquired aplastic anemia. In the study overall: Recorded DNA amounts for sorted CD4+ and CD8+ cells had an average of approximately 3 ug.

This clonotype has a handful of counts. Its target is unknown. Overall study results and limits: Significant differences in CD8+ Simpson's diversity were not observed between patients and controls. The study identified twenty-nine CD8+ CDR3 sequences shared by patients and controls.

For CDR3 and TCR beta VDJ profiling, genomic DNA was the template used. Each CDR3 protein is one row after TCRdb ran MiXCR on the reads. The sample holds under 350,000 distinct CDR3 sequences, approximately 56% seen once. This CDR3 is built from 12 residues. V shed 6 bases and J 7 bases; nucleotides not matched to a gene: 1. Germline CDR1 is SNHLY and CDR2 is FYNNEI. The clonotype was recovered from a human donor with severe aplastic anemia or a healthy control (not recorded which). The rearrangement uses TRBV2 and TRBJ1-3; 9 bases fit TRBD1. Material for sequencing was sorted CD4+, CD8+, or CD8+CD57+ T cells (not recorded which) from PBMCs. The CDR3 loop reads CASRDRGNTIYF. CDR3 DNA sequence: TGTGCCAGCAGAGACAGGGGGAACACCATATATTTT.